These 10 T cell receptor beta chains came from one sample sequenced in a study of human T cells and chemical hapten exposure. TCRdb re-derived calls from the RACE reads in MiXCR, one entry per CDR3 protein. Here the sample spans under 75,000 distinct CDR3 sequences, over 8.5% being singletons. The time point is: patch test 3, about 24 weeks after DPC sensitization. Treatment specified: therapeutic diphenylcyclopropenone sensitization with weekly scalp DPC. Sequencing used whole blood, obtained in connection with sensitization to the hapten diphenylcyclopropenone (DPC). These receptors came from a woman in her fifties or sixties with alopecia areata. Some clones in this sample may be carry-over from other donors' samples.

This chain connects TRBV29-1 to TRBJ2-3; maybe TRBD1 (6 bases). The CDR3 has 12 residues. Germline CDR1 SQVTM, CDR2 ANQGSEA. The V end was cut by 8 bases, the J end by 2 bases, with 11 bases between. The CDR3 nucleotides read TGCAGCTTATGGACAGACACAGATACGCAGTATTTT. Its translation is CSLWTDTDTQYF.

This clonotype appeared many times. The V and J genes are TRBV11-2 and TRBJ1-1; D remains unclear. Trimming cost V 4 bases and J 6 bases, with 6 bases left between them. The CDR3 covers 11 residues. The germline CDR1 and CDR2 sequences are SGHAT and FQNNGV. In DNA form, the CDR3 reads TGTGCCAGCAGCTCCAACCCTGAAGCTTTCTTT. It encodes CASSSNPEAFF.

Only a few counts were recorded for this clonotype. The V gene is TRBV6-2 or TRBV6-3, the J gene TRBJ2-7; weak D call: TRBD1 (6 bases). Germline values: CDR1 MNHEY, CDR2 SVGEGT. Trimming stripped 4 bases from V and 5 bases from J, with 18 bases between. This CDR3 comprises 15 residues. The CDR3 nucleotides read TGTGCCAGCAGTTCCCACGACAGGTTCGTCAACGAGCAGTACTTC. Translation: CASSSHDRFVNEQYF.

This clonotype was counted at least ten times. The CDR3 sequence is CASSELPKGGQETQYF. In nucleotides, the CDR3 is TGCGCCAGCAGTGAGTTACCCAAAGGGGGGCAAGAGACCCAGTACTTC. The gene calls are TRBV10-2 and TRBJ2-5; D is possibly TRBD1 or TRBD2 (6 bases each). The V end was cut by 1 base, the J end by 2 bases, with 14 bases between. CDR1 and CDR2 from the germline V gene are WSHSY and SAAADI. This CDR3 is built from 16 residues.

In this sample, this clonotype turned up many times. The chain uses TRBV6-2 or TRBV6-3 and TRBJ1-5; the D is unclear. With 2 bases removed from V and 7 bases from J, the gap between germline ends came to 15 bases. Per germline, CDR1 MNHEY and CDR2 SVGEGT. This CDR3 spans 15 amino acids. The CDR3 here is CASSYGWGKEQPQHF. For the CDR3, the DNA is TGTGCCAGCAGTTACGGTTGGGGAAAGGAACAGCCCCAGCATTTT.

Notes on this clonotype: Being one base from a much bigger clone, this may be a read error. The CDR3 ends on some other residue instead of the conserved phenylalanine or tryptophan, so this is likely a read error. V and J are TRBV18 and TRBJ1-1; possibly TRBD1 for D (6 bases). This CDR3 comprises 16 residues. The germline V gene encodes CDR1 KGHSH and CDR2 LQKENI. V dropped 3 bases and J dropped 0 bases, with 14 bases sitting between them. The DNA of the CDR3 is TGTGCCAGCTCACCCGCCGCGGGGGCCTTGAACACTGAAGCTTTCATT. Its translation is CASSPAAGALNTEAFI.

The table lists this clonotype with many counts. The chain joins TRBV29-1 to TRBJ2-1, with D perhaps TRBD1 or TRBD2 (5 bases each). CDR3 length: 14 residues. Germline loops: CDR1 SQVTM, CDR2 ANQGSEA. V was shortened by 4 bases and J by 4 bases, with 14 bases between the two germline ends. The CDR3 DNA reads TGCAGCGTTGTGGGTTACGGGGCTTACAATGAGCAGTTCTTC. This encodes CSVVGYGAYNEQFF.

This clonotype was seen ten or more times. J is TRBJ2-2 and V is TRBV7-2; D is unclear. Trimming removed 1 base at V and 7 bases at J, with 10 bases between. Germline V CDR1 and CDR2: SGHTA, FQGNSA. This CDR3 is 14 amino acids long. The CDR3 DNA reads TGTGCCAGCAGCTTAGGATCGCGCTACGGGGAGCTGTTTTTT. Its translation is CASSLGSRYGELFF.

As DNA, the CDR3 is TGTGCCAGCAATGGCGGGTTGCCTGGAAACACCATATATTTT. This sequence encodes CASNGGLPGNTIYF. V gene TRBV28 combines with J gene TRBJ1-3; D is unresolved. The germline CDR1 and CDR2 sequences are MDHEN and SYDVKM. The CDR3 is made up of 14 amino acids. Between the trimmed V and J ends, which lost 7 bases and 2 bases, there was a span of 12 bases.

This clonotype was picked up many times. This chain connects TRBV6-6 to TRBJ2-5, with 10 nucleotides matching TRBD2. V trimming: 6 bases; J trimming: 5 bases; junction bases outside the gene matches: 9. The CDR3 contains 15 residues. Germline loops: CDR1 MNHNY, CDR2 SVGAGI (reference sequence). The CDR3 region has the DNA TGTGCCAGCAGGGAAGGACTAGCGGATCAGGAGACCCAGTACTTC. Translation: CASREGLADQETQYF.